This T cell receptor beta chain was recovered during a study of cytomegalovirus exposure and HLA in healthy donors. V shed 8 bases, J shed 7 bases, and the junction held 7 bases outside the gene matches. Looked up from germline, CDR1 is MDHEN and CDR2 is SYDVKM. The CDR3 is made up of 12 amino acids. The assay was immunoSEQ multiplex PCR, and TCRdb's table has in-frame clones only and misses some. Of 150,000 to 200,000 clones in the sample, about 90% were seen once. The TCR was taken from a woman aged 18-29 years in good health and CMV-seropositive. The sequenced material came from PBMCs. V usage is TRBV28 and J usage is TRBJ2-7; 8 bases align to TRBD1. The DNA of the CDR3 is TGTGCCAGCGGACAGGGCCTGTGGGAGCAGTACTTC. Amino acids: CASGQGLWEQYF. Together with reference TRBV28 and TRBJ2-7, the CDR3 gives the full variable domain: DVKVTQSSRYLVKRTGEKVFLECVQDMDHENMFWYRQDPGLGLRLIYFSYDVKMKEKGDIPEGYSVSREKKERFSLILESASTNQTSMYLCASGQGLWEQYFGPGTRLTVT.